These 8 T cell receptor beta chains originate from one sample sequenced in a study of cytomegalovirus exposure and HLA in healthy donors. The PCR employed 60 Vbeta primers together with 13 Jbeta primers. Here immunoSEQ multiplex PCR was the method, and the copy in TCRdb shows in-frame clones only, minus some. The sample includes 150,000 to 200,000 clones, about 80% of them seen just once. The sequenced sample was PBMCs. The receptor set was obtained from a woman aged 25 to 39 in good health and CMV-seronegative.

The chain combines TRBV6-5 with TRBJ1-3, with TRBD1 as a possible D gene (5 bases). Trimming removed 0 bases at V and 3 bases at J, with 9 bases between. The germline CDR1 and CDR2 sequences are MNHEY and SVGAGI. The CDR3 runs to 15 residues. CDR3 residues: CASSYSSGFGNTIYF. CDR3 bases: TGTGCCAGCAGTTACTCATCAGGGTTTGGAAACACCATATATTTT.

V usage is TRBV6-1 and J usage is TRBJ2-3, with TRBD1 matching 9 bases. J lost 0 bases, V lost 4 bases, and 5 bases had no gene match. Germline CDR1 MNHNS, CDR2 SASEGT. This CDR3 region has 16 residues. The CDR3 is CASSGTGASSTDTQYF. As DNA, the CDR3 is TGTGCCAGCAGTGGGACAGGGGCCTCTAGCACAGATACGCAGTATTTT.

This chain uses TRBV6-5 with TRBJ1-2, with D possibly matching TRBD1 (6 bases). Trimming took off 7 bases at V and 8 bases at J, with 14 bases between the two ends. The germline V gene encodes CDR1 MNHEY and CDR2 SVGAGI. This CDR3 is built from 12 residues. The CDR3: CASTTGLGGYTF. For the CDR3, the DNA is TGTGCCAGCACTACAGGGTTAGGAGGCTACACCTTC.

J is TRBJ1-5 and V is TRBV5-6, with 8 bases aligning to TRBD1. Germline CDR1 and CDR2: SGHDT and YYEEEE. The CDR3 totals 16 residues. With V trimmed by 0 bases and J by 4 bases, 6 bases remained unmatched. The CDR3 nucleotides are TGTGCCAGCAGCTTGGGTGTAGGACAGGGAAATCAGCCCCAGCATTTT. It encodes CASSLGVGQGNQPQHF.

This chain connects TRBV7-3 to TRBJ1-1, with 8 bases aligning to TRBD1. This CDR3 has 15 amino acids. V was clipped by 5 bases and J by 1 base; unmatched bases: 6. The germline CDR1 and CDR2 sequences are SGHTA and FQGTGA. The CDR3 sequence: CASSGGTGQNTEAFF. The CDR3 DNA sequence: TGTGCCAGCAGCGGCGGGACAGGTCAGAACACTGAAGCTTTCTTT.

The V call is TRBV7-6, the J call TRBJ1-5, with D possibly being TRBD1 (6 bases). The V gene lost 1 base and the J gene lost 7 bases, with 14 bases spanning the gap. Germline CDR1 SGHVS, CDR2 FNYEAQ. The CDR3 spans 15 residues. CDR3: CASSLDAGGHQPQHF. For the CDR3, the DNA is TGTGCCAGCAGCTTAGACGCGGGGGGCCACCAGCCCCAGCATTTT.

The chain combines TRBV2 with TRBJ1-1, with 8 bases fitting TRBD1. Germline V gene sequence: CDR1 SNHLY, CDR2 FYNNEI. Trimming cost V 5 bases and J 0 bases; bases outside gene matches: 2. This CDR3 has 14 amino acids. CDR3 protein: CASSTDRVNTEAFF. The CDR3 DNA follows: TGTGCCAGCAGTACGGACAGGGTGAACACTGAAGCTTTCTTT. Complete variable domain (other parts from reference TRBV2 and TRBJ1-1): EPEVTQTPSHQVTQMGQEVILRCVPISNHLYFYWYRQILGQKVEFLVSFYNNEISEKSEIFDDQFSVERPDGSNFTLKIRSTKLEDSAMYFCASSTDRVNTEAFFGQGTRLTVV.

CDR3 sequence: CASSLGQSNEKLFF. CDR3 coding DNA: TGTGCCAGCAGTTTAGGACAGTCTAATGAAAAACTGTTTTTT. This chain joins TRBV27 and TRBJ1-4; D might be TRBD1 (6 bases). The CDR3 consists of 14 residues. The germline V gene encodes CDR1 MNHEY and CDR2 SMNVEV (reference sequence). V was clipped by 2 bases and J by 3 bases, with 7 bases between them. The full variable domain, in which reference TRBV27 and TRBJ1-4 provide the parts outside the CDR3, is EAQVTQNPRYLITVTGKKLTVTCSQNMNHEYMSWYRQDPGLGLRQIYYSMNVEVTDKGDVPEGYKVSRKEKRNFPLILESPSPNQTSLYFCASSLGQSNEKLFFGSGTQLSVL.